This T cell receptor (beta chain) was sequenced in a study of T-cell reconstitution after alpha-beta-depleted transplantation in children. Study-level points and caveats: Some patients' high day-60 TCRbeta diversity was traced to surviving recipient T cells and thymic progenitors. T cells produced anew were the main source of T-cell counts and diversity one year after transplant. Expanded graft clones numbering several hundred reportedly gave rise to alpha-beta T cells about two months after transplant.

Preparation of the TCRbeta library was carried out with unique molecular identifiers. TCRdb fed the PCR reads into MiXCR, producing one record per CDR3 protein. Of about 870,000 distinct CDR3 sequences in the sample, 16% are singletons; the top ten hold around 4.5%. Germline CDR1 is SGHTA and CDR2 is FQGTGA. The ends were cut back, 1 base at V and 0 bases at J, with 9 bases in the middle. This CDR3 is 16 amino acids long. In its sample, this clonotype was seen a few times. The antigen remains unidentified. The TCR originated in a male patient younger than 18 who had a stem cell transplant for acute lymphoblastic leukemia, so the T cells may come from the graft donor. Here the sequenced sample was PBMCs, mostly from graft donor cells, taken 360 days after TCRalphabeta/CD19-depleted stem cell transplant. The J gene is TRBJ2-2, the V gene TRBV7-3; a weak D match, TRBD2 (6 bases). The CDR3 region is CASSLRGGPNTGELFF. DNA for the CDR3: TGTGCCAGCAGCTTAAGGGGAGGCCCGAACACCGGGGAGCTGTTTTTT.